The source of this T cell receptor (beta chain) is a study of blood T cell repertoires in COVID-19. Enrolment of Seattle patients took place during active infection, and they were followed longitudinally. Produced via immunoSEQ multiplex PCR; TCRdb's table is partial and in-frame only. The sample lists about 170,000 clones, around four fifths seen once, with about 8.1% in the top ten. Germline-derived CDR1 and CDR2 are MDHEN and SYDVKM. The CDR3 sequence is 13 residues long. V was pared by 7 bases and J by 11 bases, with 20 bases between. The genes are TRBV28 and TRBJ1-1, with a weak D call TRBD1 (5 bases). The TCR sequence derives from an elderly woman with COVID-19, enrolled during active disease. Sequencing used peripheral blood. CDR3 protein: CASNPPGGVGAFF. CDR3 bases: TGTGCCAGCAACCCCCCGGGGGGTGTGGGGGCTTTCTTT.